Listed below are T cell receptor beta chains from one sample, sequenced in a study of T cell repertoires in cytomegalovirus infection. TCRdb used MiXCR to reprocess the reads, holding one entry per CDR3 protein. The table shows approximately 170,000 distinct CDR3 sequences, with about 15% occurring only once. The sequencing sample was made of CD8+ T cells from PBMCs. These receptors originate from a human donor in good health (CMV status not recorded). Some clones in this sample may be carry-over from other donors' samples. Both conserved end residues are part of each CDR3. A D gene is named only where the DNA matches it firmly. The size entry is marked missing in some rows and otherwise reads once, few, many or a size class.

V gene	J gene	D gene	clone size	CDR3 protein	CDR3 DNA
TRBV6-2/TRBV6-3	TRBJ2-7	.	.	CASSYREEGPPSYEQYF	TGTGCCAGCAGTTACCGGGAAGAAGGCCCACCCTCCTACGAGCAGTACTTC
TRBV6-2/TRBV6-3	TRBJ2-3	TRBD2	few	CASSTGLAGVTDTQYF	TGTGCCAGCAGTACTGGACTAGCGGGGGTAACAGATACGCAGTATTTT
TRBV29-1	TRBJ2-2	.	.	CSVELVGELFF	TGCAGCGTTGAATTGGTCGGGGAGCTGTTTTTT
TRBV7-8	TRBJ1-2	.	few	CASSSSRGAGYTF	TGTGCCAGCAGCTCCTCCCGGGGGGCCGGCTACACCTTC
TRBV12-3/TRBV12-4	TRBJ2-7	.	few	CASSLHRESYEQYF	TGTGCCAGCAGTTTACACCGGGAATCCTACGAGCAGTACTTC
TRBV7-9	TRBJ1-1	.	few	CASSSERQQAFF	TGTGCCAGCAGCTCGGAGAGACAGCAAGCTTTCTTT
TRBV2	TRBJ2-1	.	.	CASRGYEQFF	TGTGCCAGCAGGGGTTATGAGCAGTTCTTC
TRBV6-2/TRBV6-3	TRBJ1-1	.	many	CASIRTVENTEAFF	TGTGCCAGTATTAGGACAGTCGAGAACACTGAAGCTTTCTTT
TRBV7-9	TRBJ2-5	TRBD1	once	CASSSGQVSETQYF	TGTGCCAGCAGCTCGGGACAGGTTTCAGAGACCCAGTACTTC
TRBV7-9	TRBJ1-3	TRBD1	few	CASSLVGTGGDTIYF	TGTGCCAGCAGCTTAGTCGGGACAGGGGGCGACACCATATATTTT
TRBV4-1	TRBJ2-1	.	few	CASSQDRVTGVTNEQFF	TGCGCCAGCAGCCAAGATCGTGTAACGGGAGTCACCAATGAGCAGTTCTTC
TRBV4-1	TRBJ2-1	TRBD2	.	CASSQSGTEYNEQFF	TGCGCCAGCAGCCAGAGCGGGACGGAATACAATGAGCAGTTCTTC
TRBV29-1	TRBJ2-4	.	.	CSGEAKNIQYF	TGCAGCGGGGAAGCCAAAAACATTCAGTACTTC
TRBV7-2	TRBJ2-7	.	many	CASIQPGQRYEQYF	TGTGCCAGTATACAGCCGGGACAAAGATACGAGCAGTACTTC
TRBV10-2	TRBJ2-1	TRBD2	.	CASRASGVYNEQFF	TGCGCCAGCAGGGCTAGCGGGGTCTACAATGAGCAGTTCTTC
TRBV7-9	TRBJ2-7	TRBD2	few	CASSSTSGPNYEQYF	TGTGCCAGCAGCTCGACTAGCGGGCCTAACTACGAGCAGTACTTC
TRBV7-9	TRBJ2-1	.	few	CASSRVGLSSYNEQFF	TGTGCCAGCAGCCGAGTTGGACTAAGCTCCTACAATGAGCAGTTCTTC
TRBV7-2	TRBJ2-7	TRBD1	.	CASSYPGTGNEQYF	TGTGCCAGCAGCTACCCCGGGACAGGGAACGAGCAGTACTTC
TRBV10-2	TRBJ2-7	.	.	CASSEAGEYEQYF	TGCGCCAGCAGTGAGGCAGGAGAATACGAGCAGTACTTC
TRBV11-2	TRBJ2-1	TRBD2	few	CASSLDLLAGLNEQFF	TGTGCCAGCAGCTTAGATCTACTAGCGGGACTTAATGAGCAGTTCTTC
TRBV7-2	TRBJ1-1	TRBD1	many	CASRGTDATEAFF	TGTGCCAGCAGGGGGACAGATGCGACTGAAGCTTTCTTT
TRBV7-2	TRBJ2-3	.	.	CASSLARAFTDTQYF	TGTGCCAGCAGCTTAGCCAGGGCGTTCACAGATACGCAGTATTTT
TRBV4-3	TRBJ2-1	TRBD2	.	CASSQPGLANEQFF	TGCGCCAGCAGCCAACCAGGACTAGCGAATGAGCAGTTCTTC
TRBV6-2/TRBV6-3	TRBJ1-3	.	.	CARIPGHRSGNTIYF	TGTGCCCGCATTCCGGGACACCGCTCTGGAAACACCATATATTTT
TRBV7-2	TRBJ2-1	TRBD2	.	CASSLARLGLAGGNEQFF	TGTGCCAGCAGCTTAGCGCGATTAGGACTAGCGGGCGGCAATGAGCAGTTCTTC
TRBV6-6	TRBJ1-4	.	.	CASSYSVLGATLNEKLFF	TGTGCCAGCAGTTACTCGGTTTTAGGGGCAACCCTCAATGAAAAACTGTTTTTT
TRBV11-3	TRBJ2-1	TRBD2	few	CASSLGERGHEQFF	TGTGCCAGCAGCTTGGGGGAGCGGGGCCATGAGCAGTTCTTC